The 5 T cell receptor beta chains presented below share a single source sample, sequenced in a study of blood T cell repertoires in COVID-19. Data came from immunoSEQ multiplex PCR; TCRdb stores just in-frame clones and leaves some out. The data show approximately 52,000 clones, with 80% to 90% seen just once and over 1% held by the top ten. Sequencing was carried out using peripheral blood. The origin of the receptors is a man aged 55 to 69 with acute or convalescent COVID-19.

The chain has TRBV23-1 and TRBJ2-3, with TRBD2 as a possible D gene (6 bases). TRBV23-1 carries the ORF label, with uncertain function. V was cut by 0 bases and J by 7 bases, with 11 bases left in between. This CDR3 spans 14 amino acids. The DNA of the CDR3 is TGCGCCAGCAGTCAATCTAGGAGGGGAAATACGCAGTATTTT. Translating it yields CASSQSRRGNTQYF.

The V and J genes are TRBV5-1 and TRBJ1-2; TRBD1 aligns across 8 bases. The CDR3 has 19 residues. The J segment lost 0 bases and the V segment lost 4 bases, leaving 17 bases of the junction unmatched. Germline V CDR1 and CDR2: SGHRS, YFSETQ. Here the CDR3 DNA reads TGCGCCAGCAGCCAGGGACAGGCCAAAGCCGACCTTTCTAACTATGGCTACACCTTC. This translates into CASSQGQAKADLSNYGYTF.

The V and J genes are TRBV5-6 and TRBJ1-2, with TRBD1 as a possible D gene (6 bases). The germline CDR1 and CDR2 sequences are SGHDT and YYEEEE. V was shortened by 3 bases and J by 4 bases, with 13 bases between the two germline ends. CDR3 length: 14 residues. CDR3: CASSSLQGSYGYTF. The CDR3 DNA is TGTGCCAGCAGCTCCCTCCAGGGGAGCTATGGCTACACCTTC.

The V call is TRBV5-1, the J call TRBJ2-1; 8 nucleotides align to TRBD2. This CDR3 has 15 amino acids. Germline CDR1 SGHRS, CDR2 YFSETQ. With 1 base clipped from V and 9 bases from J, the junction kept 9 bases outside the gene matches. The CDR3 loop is CASSLTLAGEAEQFF. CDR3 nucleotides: TGCGCCAGCAGCTTGACCCTAGCGGGCGAAGCTGAGCAGTTCTTC.

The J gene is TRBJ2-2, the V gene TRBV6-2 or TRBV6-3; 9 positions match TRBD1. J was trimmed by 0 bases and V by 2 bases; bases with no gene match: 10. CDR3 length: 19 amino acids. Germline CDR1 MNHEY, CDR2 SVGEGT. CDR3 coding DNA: TGTGCCAGCAGTTACGGGGACAGGGTTATGCGTTCGAACACCGGGGAGCTGTTTTTT. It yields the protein CASSYGDRVMRSNTGELFF.